The 32 T cell receptor beta chains given below trace back to one sample, sequenced in a study of blood T cell repertoires in COVID-19. The repertoire was sequenced with immunoSEQ multiplex PCR; TCRdb's copy has only in-frame clones and lacks some. The table shows more than 250,000 clones, with around nine tenths occurring only once. Sequencing input: PBMCs or T cells enriched from blood (not recorded which). The receptors come from a woman between 40 and 50 years old who had recovered from COVID-19.

The chain uses TRBV27 and TRBJ1-1; maybe TRBD1 (6 bases). CDR3 length equals 14 residues. CDR1 and CDR2 from the germline V gene are MNHEY and SMNVEV (reference sequence). V lost 4 bases to trimming and J lost 7 bases, with 16 bases between them. As DNA, the CDR3 is TGTGCCAGCAGTTCCCTTCCGACAGGCCGTGAAGCTTTCTTT. Protein product: CASSSLPTGREAFF.

This clone has just one count. The chain couples TRBV9 to TRBJ2-6; D may be TRBD1 (5 bases). Germline loops: CDR1 SGDLS, CDR2 YYNGEE. Trimming removed 2 bases at V and 2 bases at J, with 14 bases between. This CDR3 is built from 17 residues. The CDR3 here is CASSVGREEPGANVLTF. The CDR3 bases are TGTGCCAGCAGCGTGGGCAGGGAAGAACCTGGGGCCAACGTCCTGACTTTC.

The V gene is TRBV2, the J gene TRBJ2-5; D gene uncertain. The CDR3 is 12 residues long. V shed 5 bases and J shed 7 bases, with 11 bases lying between them. The germline V gene has CDR1 SNHLY and CDR2 FYNNEI. The CDR3: CASSYSLRTQYF. The CDR3 DNA reads TGTGCCAGCAGTTATTCCCTTCGGACCCAGTACTTC.

The V gene is TRBV28, the J gene TRBJ1-4; D might be TRBD1 (5 bases). The germline V and J ends were trimmed by 5 bases and 6 bases, with 16 bases remaining between them. The V gene's germline CDR1 is MDHEN and CDR2 SYDVKM. This CDR3 has 15 residues. CDR3 DNA sequence: TGTGCCAGCAGTCCCGCGGGACCCCTAGATGAAAAACTGTTTTTT. It translates to CASSPAGPLDEKLFF.

This clone appeared once. V is TRBV5-6 and J is TRBJ2-1, with TRBD2 identical over 7 bases. This CDR3 contains 16 residues. The germline gives CDR1 SGHDT, CDR2 YYEEEE. Losses at the gene ends were 6 bases for V and 6 bases for J; bases not matched to a gene: 15. CDR3 residues: CASTFGGGSALNEQFF. As DNA, the CDR3 is TGTGCCAGCACCTTTGGAGGCGGGAGCGCGCTCAATGAGCAGTTCTTC.

The chain is built from TRBV7-2 and TRBJ2-4; TRBD2 aligns across 7 bases. This CDR3 region has 14 residues. The V gene end was trimmed by 4 bases and the J gene end by 8 bases; junction bases not matched to a gene: 8. Germline-derived CDR1 and CDR2 are SGHTA and FQGNSA. The CDR3 nucleotides are TGTGCCAGCAGCTGGCGCGGGAGTTGGGACATTCAGTACTTC. It encodes CASSWRGSWDIQYF.

V usage is TRBV4-2 and J usage is TRBJ2-1, with TRBD2 identical over 10 bases. Germline lookup yields CDR1 LGHNA and CDR2 YNFKEQ. V lost 4 bases, J lost 3 bases, and 9 bases stayed unmatched. The length of the CDR3 is 17 residues. CDR3 sequence: CASSPGEERGGYNEQFF. In DNA, the CDR3 is TGTGCCAGCAGCCCCGGGGAGGAGCGGGGGGGCTACAATGAGCAGTTCTTC.

The chain links TRBV28 to TRBJ1-2; perhaps TRBD1 as D (6 bases). Germline values: CDR1 MDHEN, CDR2 SYDVKM. V dropped 7 bases and J dropped 4 bases, with 16 bases sitting between them. This CDR3 region has 14 residues. DNA of the CDR3: TGTGCCAGCACTTCAGGGGCAGGGATCTATGGCTACACCTTC. Translation: CASTSGAGIYGYTF.

The genes are TRBV7-2 and TRBJ2-5; D is perhaps TRBD1 (6 bases). Germline CDR1 reads SGHTA; CDR2 reads FQGNSA. Trimming took off 5 bases at V and 9 bases at J, with 19 bases between the two ends. The CDR3 extends over 14 amino acids. Written as DNA, the CDR3 is TGTGCCAGCAGCAGGGGGTCGTGGCCCCAGGCCCAGTACTTC. This gives the protein CASSRGSWPQAQYF.

The chain has TRBV2 and TRBJ2-1; 9 bases agree with TRBD1. CDR1 SNHLY and CDR2 FYNNEI come from the germline V gene. CDR3 length equals 13 residues. Trimming removed 8 bases from V and 9 bases from J; junction bases left unmatched: 8. CDR3 bases: TGTGCCAGCGGACCGGACAGGGGCACTGAGCAGTTCTTC. Residues: CASGPDRGTEQFF.

The rearrangement links TRBV4-3 to TRBJ2-3; D may be TRBD1 (5 bases). V was shortened by 6 bases and J by 2 bases, with 12 bases between the two germline ends. The CDR3 contains 14 residues. Per germline, CDR1 LGHNA and CDR2 YSLEER. The CDR3 here is CASSRGRATDTQYF. CDR3 in DNA: TGCGCCAGCAGTAGGGGCAGGGCCACAGATACGCAGTATTTT.

This chain joins TRBV30 and TRBJ2-3; D is possibly TRBD1 (6 bases). This CDR3 is built from 17 residues. V gave up 0 bases and J gave up 5 bases, with 21 bases separating them. CDR1 and CDR2 (germline): GTSNPN, SVGIG (reference sequence). CDR3 in DNA: TGTGCCTGGAGTGTACAGTCAGGGGTGAAGGATGTAGATACGCAGTATTTT. This translates into CAWSVQSGVKDVDTQYF.

This chain uses TRBV2 with TRBJ1-3, with 7 bases that match TRBD1. The CDR3 is 13 residues long. The germline V gene has CDR1 SNHLY and CDR2 FYNNEI. V lost 11 bases, J lost 3 bases, and 7 bases stayed unmatched. Written as DNA, the CDR3 is TGTGCCGGGCAGGGGGATCATGGAAACACCATATATTTT. Translated, it gives CAGQGDHGNTIYF.

This clone was counted a single time. The chain employs TRBV2 and TRBJ1-2; 7 positions agree with TRBD1. The V gene's germline CDR1 is SNHLY and CDR2 FYNNEI. J was trimmed by 4 bases and V by 6 bases; bases with no gene match: 8. CDR3 length: 14 amino acids. The CDR3: CASRGDSEGYGYTF. The CDR3 DNA sequence: TGTGCCAGCAGGGGGGACAGTGAGGGCTATGGCTACACCTTC. Full variable domain (outside the CDR3, taken from reference TRBV2 and TRBJ1-2): EPEVTQTPSHQVTQMGQEVILRCVPISNHLYFYWYRQILGQKVEFLVSFYNNEISEKSEIFDDQFSVERPDGSNFTLKIRSTKLEDSAMYFCASRGDSEGYGYTFGSGTRLTVV.

The chain combines TRBV5-1 with TRBJ2-3; 7 nucleotides agree with TRBD2. CDR1 is SGHRS, CDR2 YFSETQ, per germline. The CDR3 loop spans 18 amino acids. The J segment lost 6 bases and the V segment lost 0 bases, leaving 16 bases of the junction unmatched. The CDR3 DNA reads TGCGCCAGCAGCTTGGAGATCTCTAGCGGATCCTCACGGGATACGCAGTATTTT. Its protein product is CASSLEISSGSSRDTQYF.

V gene TRBV28 combines with J gene TRBJ1-1, with D possibly being TRBD1 (5 bases). Trimming took off 10 bases at V and 0 bases at J, with 15 bases between the two ends. Germline assignment: CDR1 MDHEN and CDR2 SYDVKM. CDR3 length: 14 residues. Here the CDR3 DNA reads TGTGCCACCGAAGGAGGGGTAATGAACACTGAAGCTTTCTTT. Amino acid sequence: CATEGGVMNTEAFF.

The chain carries TRBV30 and TRBJ2-1, with D tentatively TRBD2 (6 bases). The V end lost 3 bases, the J end lost 4 bases, and 13 bases lay between the germline ends. Germline assignment: CDR1 GTSNPN and CDR2 SVGIG (reference sequence). This CDR3 has 14 residues. The CDR3 nucleotides read TGTGCCTGGAGCGGGAGTCTAGGGTACAATGAGCAGTTCTTC. Protein sequence: CAWSGSLGYNEQFF.

The chain combines TRBV5-6 with TRBJ2-6, with 8 positions matching TRBD2. This CDR3 has 18 amino acids. Germline CDR1 and CDR2: SGHDT and YYEEEE. With V trimmed by 5 bases and J by 4 bases, 14 bases remained unmatched. As DNA, the CDR3 is TGTGCCAGCAGAGAGACTGGAGCGGGAGCGAACGGGGCCAACGTCCTGACTTTC. It translates to CASRETGAGANGANVLTF.

This clone has a handful of counts. The chain has TRBV7-8 and TRBJ1-5, with 8 bases lining up with TRBD1. The CDR3 extends over 15 amino acids. Per germline, CDR1 SGHVS and CDR2 FQNEAQ. Unmatched junction bases numbered 10, after V lost 5 bases and J lost 7 bases. CDR3 sequence: CASSPTGASLQPQHF. For the CDR3, the DNA is TGTGCCAGCAGCCCGACAGGGGCCTCACTCCAGCCCCAGCATTTT.

This chain joins TRBV6-2 or TRBV6-3 and TRBJ2-3, with 8 bases matching TRBD1. The V segment lost 6 bases and the J segment 8 bases; nucleotides outside the gene matches: 7. This CDR3 spans 13 amino acids. Germline CDR1 reads MNHEY; CDR2 reads SVGEGT. CDR3 in amino acids: CASSRGTGGTQYF. CDR3 DNA sequence: TGTGCCAGCAGCCGAGGGACAGGCGGTACGCAGTATTTT.

This chain uses TRBV28 with TRBJ1-2; D ambiguous. The germline V gene has CDR1 MDHEN and CDR2 SYDVKM. This CDR3 is 13 amino acids long. Trimming stripped 2 bases from V and 4 bases from J, with 8 bases between. CDR3 nucleotide sequence: TGTGCCAGCAGTTTAGGGAGACTCTATGGCTACACCTTC. Its protein product is CASSLGRLYGYTF.

This clone turned up a few times. The chain recombines TRBV30 with TRBJ2-2; D uncertain. This CDR3 is 14 amino acids long. From germline, CDR1 is GTSNPN and CDR2 SVGIG (reference sequence). V lost 0 bases and J lost 0, with 5 bases in between. The DNA for the CDR3 is TGTGCCTGGAGTGTACTCCCGAACACCGGGGAGCTGTTTTTT. It translates to CAWSVLPNTGELFF.

This rearrangement joins TRBV11-2 to TRBJ1-4; unclear D gene. Germline V gene lookup returns CDR1 SGHAT and CDR2 FQNNGV. The CDR3 has 15 residues. The V end was cut by 0 bases, the J end by 0 bases, with 5 bases between. CDR3 sequence: CASSLERATNEKLFF. DNA of the CDR3: TGTGCCAGCAGCTTAGAGCGGGCAACTAATGAAAAACTGTTTTTT.

The chain uses TRBV7-8 and TRBJ2-7, with 10 bases aligning to TRBD2. J gave up 5 bases and V 4 bases, and 8 bases lay outside the gene matches. The CDR3 has 15 residues. Germline V gives CDR1 SGHVS, CDR2 FQNEAQ. The CDR3 DNA is TGTGCCAGCAGCTACCGGGCTAGCGGGAGCCACGAGCAGTACTTC. Encoded protein: CASSYRASGSHEQYF.

The chain carries TRBV11-2 and TRBJ1-2; D not resolved. V was trimmed by 6 bases and J by 3 bases, leaving 11 bases between them. The CDR3 has 13 amino acids. Per the germline V gene, CDR1 is SGHAT and CDR2 is FQNNGV. For the CDR3, the DNA is TGTGCCAGCAGTAGAACCGAAGACTATGGCTACACCTTC. Residues: CASSRTEDYGYTF.

V is TRBV11-2 and J is TRBJ2-4; possibly TRBD1 for D (6 bases). V dropped 3 bases and J dropped 8 bases, with 20 bases sitting between them. The V gene's germline CDR1 is SGHAT and CDR2 FQNNGV. The CDR3 runs to 16 residues. CDR3 DNA: TGTGCCAGCAGCTTCCAAGACACGAACGCAGGGGACATTCAGTACTTC. It translates to CASSFQDTNAGDIQYF.

This sequence joins TRBV6-4 and TRBJ2-5; D remains unclear. CDR1 is MRHNA and CDR2 is SNTAGT in the germline V gene. Deletions cut 2 bases from V and 1 base from J, with 8 bases between. This CDR3 contains 14 residues. Here the CDR3 DNA reads TGTGCCAGCAGTGACGTTTATAGCCAAGAGACCCAGTACTTC. It yields the protein CASSDVYSQETQYF.

The chain has TRBV28 and TRBJ2-2; 7 bases map to TRBD1. Trimming at V came to 5 bases and at J to 0 bases, leaving 18 bases not matched to a gene. CDR3 length equals 20 residues. Germline V gene data show CDR1 as MDHEN and CDR2 as SYDVKM. This CDR3 reads CASSPLPHSPGQTNTGELFF. Written as DNA, the CDR3 is TGTGCCAGCAGTCCATTACCCCACAGTCCGGGACAGACGAACACCGGGGAGCTGTTTTTT.

This sequence joins TRBV20-1 and TRBJ1-5; weak D call: TRBD1 (5 bases). CDR1 is DFQATT and CDR2 is SNEGSKA in the germline V gene (reference sequence). This CDR3 has 14 residues. With 3 bases removed from V and 6 bases from J, the gap between germline ends came to 15 bases. CDR3 bases: TGCAGTGCTAGTTGGGGGGGGTCCGGTCAGCCCCAGCATTTT. Its translation is CSASWGGSGQPQHF.

This clone was picked up one time. The gene calls are TRBV24-1 and TRBJ2-3; maybe TRBD2 (5 bases). The CDR3 loop spans 14 amino acids. The V and J ends lost 7 bases and 3 bases respectively, with 13 bases between them. Germline loops: CDR1 KGHDR, CDR2 SFDVKD. The CDR3 sequence is CATSHGEGTDTQYF. CDR3 nucleotides: TGTGCCACCAGCCACGGTGAGGGAACAGATACGCAGTATTTT.

The rearrangement joins TRBV28 to TRBJ1-2; 12 positions match TRBD1. J was trimmed by 4 bases and V by 6 bases; bases with no gene match: 12. The CDR3 runs 17 residues. The V gene's germline CDR1 is MDHEN and CDR2 SYDVKM. CDR3 residues: CASSQGGQGAIGYGYTF. The CDR3 DNA reads as TGTGCCAGCAGCCAGGGGGGACAGGGGGCAATAGGCTATGGCTACACCTTC.

This clone was observed a few times. One end of the junction varies from germline; a read error may be responsible. This chain uses TRBV27 with TRBJ1-1; no definite D call. This CDR3 region has 14 residues. Germline V gene data show CDR1 as MNHEY and CDR2 as SMNVEV (reference sequence). CDR3 sequence: CASSLSNRNTEAFF. The DNA of the CDR3 is TGTGCCAGCAGTCTATCCAACAGGAACACTGAAGCTTTCTTT.